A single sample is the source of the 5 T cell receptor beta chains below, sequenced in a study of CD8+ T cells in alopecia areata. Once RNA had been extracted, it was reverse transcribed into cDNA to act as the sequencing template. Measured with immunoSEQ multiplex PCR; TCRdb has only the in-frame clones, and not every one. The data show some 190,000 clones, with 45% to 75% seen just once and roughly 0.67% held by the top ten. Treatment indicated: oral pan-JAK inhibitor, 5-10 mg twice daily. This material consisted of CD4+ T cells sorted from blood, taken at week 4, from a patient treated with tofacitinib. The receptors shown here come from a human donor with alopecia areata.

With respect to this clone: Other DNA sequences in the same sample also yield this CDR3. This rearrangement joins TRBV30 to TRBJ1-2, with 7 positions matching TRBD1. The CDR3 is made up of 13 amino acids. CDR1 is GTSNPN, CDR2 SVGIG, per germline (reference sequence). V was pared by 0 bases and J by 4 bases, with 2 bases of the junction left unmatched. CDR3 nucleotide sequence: TGTGCCTGGAGTGTAAGACAGGGCTATGGCTACACCTTC. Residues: CAWSVRQGYGYTF.

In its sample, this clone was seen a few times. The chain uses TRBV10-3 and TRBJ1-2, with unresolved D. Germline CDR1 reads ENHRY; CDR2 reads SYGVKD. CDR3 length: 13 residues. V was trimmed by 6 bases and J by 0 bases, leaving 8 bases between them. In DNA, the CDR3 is TGTGCCATCAGGAGGGAAGCTAACTATGGCTACACCTTC. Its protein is CAIRREANYGYTF.

CDR3 loop: CASSYGQDNTEAFF. The DNA of the CDR3 is TGTGCCAGCAGCTACGGACAGGATAACACTGAAGCTTTCTTT. This chain links TRBV5-6 with TRBJ1-1, with TRBD1 matching 7 bases. Looked up from germline, CDR1 is SGHDT and CDR2 is YYEEEE. After removal of 3 bases from V and 2 bases from J, the junction contained 4 bases not matched to a gene. This CDR3 has 14 amino acids.

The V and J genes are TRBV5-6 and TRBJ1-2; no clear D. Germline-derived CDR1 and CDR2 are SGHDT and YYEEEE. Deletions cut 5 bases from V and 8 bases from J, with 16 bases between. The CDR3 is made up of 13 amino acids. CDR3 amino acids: CASRLSGFVGYTF. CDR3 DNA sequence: TGTGCCAGCAGATTGTCAGGCTTCGTAGGCTACACCTTC. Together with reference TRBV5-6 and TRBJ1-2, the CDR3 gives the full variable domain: DAGVTQSPTHLIKTRGQQVTLRCSPKSGHDTVSWYQQALGQGPQFIFQYYEEEERQRGNFPDRFSGHQFPNYSSELNVNALLLGDSALYLCASRLSGFVGYTFGSGTRLTVV.

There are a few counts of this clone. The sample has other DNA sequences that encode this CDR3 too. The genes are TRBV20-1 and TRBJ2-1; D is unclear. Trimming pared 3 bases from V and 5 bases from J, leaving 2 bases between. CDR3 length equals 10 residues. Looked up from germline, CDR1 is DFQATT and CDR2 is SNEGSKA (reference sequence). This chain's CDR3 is CSASNNEQFF. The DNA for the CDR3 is TGCAGTGCTAGTAACAATGAGCAGTTCTTC.